This T cell receptor beta chain was captured by sequencing in a study of blood T cell repertoires in COVID-19. Study in general: T cells, B-cell-depleted T cells, or PBMCs supplied cDNA or gDNA.

This CDR3 contains 14 residues. The V gene's germline CDR1 is DFQATT and CDR2 SNEGSKA (reference sequence). V lost 3 bases, J lost 1 base, and 10 bases lay in between. Per the authors' pipeline: Amplifying reference gene primers gave estimates of nucleated cell counts. Sequenced by immunoSEQ multiplex PCR; TCRdb stores in-frame clones only, minus some. Clone size and V and J calls were adopted from that table, with D and trimming inferred from the DNA. The profile shows roughly 100,000 clones, 84% of them singletons. Specimen: peripheral blood. This rearrangement joins TRBV20-1 to TRBJ2-1; D call uncertain. The sequence was collected from a human donor in a cohort sampled during active COVID-19. CDR3 sequence: CSASLVNSYNEQFF. Here the CDR3 DNA reads TGCAGTGCTAGTTTAGTGAATTCCTACAATGAGCAGTTCTTC.